Following are 15 T cell receptor beta chains from one sample sequenced in a study of T cell responses to AZD1222 COVID-19 vaccine. TCRdb's copy holds only in-frame clones and misses some; the assay was immunoSEQ multiplex PCR. The sample has 100,000 to 150,000 clones, 90% seen once; the top ten hold about 4.2%. The material was peripheral blood, obtained on day 0 of MenACWY control vaccination. These receptors originate from an adult in good health.

The CDR3 protein is CSASPRLDRGNQPQHF. In DNA, the CDR3 is TGCAGTGCTAGTCCCAGATTGGACAGGGGAAACCAGCCCCAGCATTTT. The chain links TRBV20-1 to TRBJ1-5, with 9 bases lining up with TRBD1. The CDR3 covers 16 residues. V dropped 3 bases and J dropped 7; count of bases not matched to a gene: 13. CDR1 is DFQATT, CDR2 SNEGSKA, per germline (reference sequence).

The rearrangement uses TRBV18 and TRBJ2-1; TRBD1 agrees at 10 bases. From germline, CDR1 is KGHSH and CDR2 LQKENI. V lost 6 bases, J lost 4 bases, and 3 bases stayed unmatched. The CDR3 totals 14 residues. The CDR3 region is CASSSGQGYNEQFF. In DNA form, the CDR3 reads TGTGCCAGCTCGTCGGGACAGGGGTACAATGAGCAGTTCTTC.

This chain links TRBV11-2 with TRBJ1-4, with a tentative D call TRBD1 (5 bases). Germline values: CDR1 SGHAT, CDR2 FQNNGV. V lost 3 bases and J 7 bases, leaving 18 bases between the germline ends. The CDR3 spans 16 residues. The CDR3 DNA follows: TGTGCCAGCAGCTTTTACGGGCCAGGGACCGGTGAAAAACTGTTTTTT. It is translated as CASSFYGPGTGEKLFF.

The chain uses TRBV7-3 and TRBJ1-1, with D unclear. The V end lost 4 bases, the J end lost 1 base, and 13 bases lay between the germline ends. CDR1 is SGHTA, CDR2 FQGTGA, per germline. The CDR3 contains 15 residues. The CDR3 sequence is CASSSSIGWNTEAFF. The CDR3 DNA reads as TGTGCCAGCAGCTCCTCCATTGGATGGAACACTGAAGCTTTCTTT.

V gene TRBV10-3 combines with J gene TRBJ2-3, with TRBD2 matching over 11 bases. CDR1 is ENHRY, CDR2 SYGVKD, per germline. CDR3 size: 14 residues. V shed 8 bases and J 3 bases; nucleotides not matched to a gene: 4. Written as DNA, the CDR3 is TGTGCCATCGGCTCTAGCGGGGGGACAGATACGCAGTATTTT. As protein: CAIGSSGGTDTQYF.

The chain employs TRBV7-2 and TRBJ2-1; D tentatively fits TRBD1 or TRBD2 (6 bases each). Germline lookup yields CDR1 SGHTA and CDR2 FQGNSA. This CDR3 has 16 amino acids. The V end was cut by 1 base, the J end by 9 bases, with 19 bases between. CDR3 region: CASSLGSGAGEAEQFF. The CDR3, as DNA: TGTGCCAGCAGCTTAGGATCGGGGGCAGGGGAGGCTGAGCAGTTCTTC.

The CDR3 coding sequence is TGTGCCAGCAGCCAAGACCCAGCGGGGGGGGCAGATACGCAGTATTTT. Its protein product is CASSQDPAGGADTQYF. V is TRBV3-1 (or the pseudogene TRBV3-2) and J is TRBJ2-3; 10 bases map to TRBD2. V was clipped by 0 bases and J by 4 bases; unmatched bases: 4. Per the germline V gene, CDR1 is LGHDT and CDR2 is YNNKEL (reference sequence). The CDR3 runs to 16 residues.

The chain employs TRBV4-2 and TRBJ2-7; 11 bases are a match to TRBD2. Germline CDR1 and CDR2: LGHNA and YNFKEQ. This CDR3 has 16 amino acids. With 3 bases clipped from V and 0 bases from J, the junction kept 4 bases outside the gene matches. The CDR3 spells CASSHVTSGSSYEQYF. The CDR3 DNA reads as TGTGCCAGCAGCCACGTTACTAGCGGGAGCTCCTACGAGCAGTACTTC.

The rearrangement uses TRBV2 and TRBJ1-1, with D possibly being TRBD1 (6 bases). Germline V gene sequence: CDR1 SNHLY, CDR2 FYNNEI. Trimming took off 6 bases at V and 0 bases at J, with 20 bases between the two ends. The CDR3 is made up of 17 amino acids. The CDR3 region is CASSQGGGRGLNTEAFF. CDR3 coding DNA: TGTGCCAGCAGCCAAGGAGGGGGGCGAGGCTTGAACACTGAAGCTTTCTTT.

The V and J genes are TRBV2 and TRBJ2-7, with D perhaps TRBD1 (6 bases). The CDR3 covers 14 residues. CDR1 is SNHLY and CDR2 is FYNNEI in the germline V gene. V gave up 5 bases and J gave up 4 bases, with 15 bases separating them. The CDR3 is CASSRAGEQYEQYV. The CDR3 nucleotides are TGTGCCAGCAGTCGGGCAGGGGAACAATACGAGCAGTACGTC.

The chain uses TRBV29-1 and TRBJ1-1, with D unresolved. Germline V CDR1 and CDR2: SQVTM, ANQGSEA. Trimming left V 7 bases short and J 6 bases short, with 9 bases between. There are 10 residues in the CDR3. In DNA form, the CDR3 reads TGCAGCGCATCCCGTCCTGAAGCTTTCTTT. It specifies CSASRPEAFF.

The DNA for the CDR3 is TGTGCCATCAGTGAGGTGAAGGGGCTCTCCTTGTTGAATTCACCCCTCCACTTT. This codes for CAISEVKGLSLLNSPLHF. The V and J genes are TRBV10-3 and TRBJ1-6, with a tentative D call TRBD1 (5 bases). Germline V gene data show CDR1 as ENHRY and CDR2 as SYGVKD. Trimming took 2 bases from V and 7 from J, leaving 21 bases between them. The CDR3 runs to 18 residues.

The rearrangement links TRBV19 to TRBJ1-6; D not certain. The V and J ends lost 4 bases and 4 bases respectively, with 11 bases between them. Germline lookup yields CDR1 LNHDA and CDR2 SQIVND (reference sequence). The CDR3 covers 15 residues. CDR3 nucleotide sequence: TGTGCCAGTAGTACCCGTGGCCAATATAATTCACCCCTCCACTTT. Translation gives CASSTRGQYNSPLHF. The whole variable domain, filled in from reference TRBV19 and TRBJ1-6, reads DGGITQSPKYLFRKEGQNVTLSCEQNLNHDAMYWYRQDPGQGLRLIYYSQIVNDFQKGDIAEGYSVSREKKESFPLTVTSAQKNPTAFYLCASSTRGQYNSPLHFGNGTRLTVT.

The rearrangement joins TRBV3-1 (or the pseudogene TRBV3-2) to TRBJ2-1, with D perhaps matching TRBD2 (5 bases). From germline, CDR1 is LGHDT and CDR2 YNNKEL (reference sequence). CDR3 length: 14 residues. V gave up 2 bases and J gave up 6 bases, with 11 bases separating them. CDR3 region: CASSQYGVGNEQFF. The CDR3 coding sequence is TGTGCCAGCAGCCAATACGGGGTGGGCAATGAGCAGTTCTTC.

This clone was observed a single time. The chain carries TRBV7-8 and TRBJ2-3; no clear D gene. Germline CDR1 reads SGHVS; CDR2 reads FQNEAQ. V shed 2 bases and J shed 5 bases, with 11 bases lying between them. The CDR3 has 14 residues. The CDR3 DNA reads TGTGCCAGCAGCTTAACCGGCTCACTAGATACGCAGTATTTT. This translates into CASSLTGSLDTQYF.